A single sample is the source of the 29 T cell receptor beta chains below, sequenced in a study of cytomegalovirus exposure and HLA in healthy donors. Clones were read by immunoSEQ multiplex PCR, and TCRdb kept only the in-frame ones, dropping some. The sample holds about 120,000 clones, more than 70% seen once. The sequenced sample consisted of PBMCs. These receptors were collected from a woman in her 30s in good health and CMV-seronegative.

V gene TRBV30 combines with J gene TRBJ1-2, with D possibly TRBD1 on 6 matching bases. V was clipped by 8 bases and J by 5 bases, with 21 bases between them. The CDR3 extends over 14 amino acids. CDR1 GTSNPN and CDR2 SVGIG come from the germline V gene (reference sequence). DNA of the CDR3: TGTGCCGGGCGAGGGGGAATGGGCCTATATGGCTACACCTTC. Its translation: CAGRGGMGLYGYTF.

This chain links TRBV28 with TRBJ1-1, with 7 bases matching TRBD1. CDR1 is MDHEN, CDR2 SYDVKM, per germline. The CDR3 is 11 amino acids. Trimming removed 7 bases from V and 10 bases from J; junction bases left unmatched: 6. The CDR3 DNA reads TGTGCCAGCACCCGGAGGACAGGAGCTTTCTTT. Amino acids: CASTRRTGAFF.

The chain joins TRBV4-3 to TRBJ1-5; possibly TRBD1 for D (6 bases). Germline CDR1 is LGHNA and CDR2 is YSLEER. CDR3 length: 22 amino acids. V lost 1 base and J lost 6, with 34 bases in between. The CDR3 is CASSQGSSGGRGERTLFQPQHF. CDR3 coding DNA: TGCGCCAGCAGCCAAGGTTCTTCGGGGGGCAGGGGAGAAAGAACGCTATTTCAGCCCCAGCATTTT.

This chain uses TRBV29-1 with TRBJ2-3, with 7 bases fitting TRBD1. V was pared by 7 bases and J by 0 bases, with 4 bases of the junction left unmatched. This CDR3 contains 13 residues. The germline V gene has CDR1 SQVTM and CDR2 ANQGSEA. The CDR3 DNA sequence: TGCAGCGACCTAGGGGGCAGCACAGATACGCAGTATTTT. This gives the protein CSDLGGSTDTQYF.

V gene TRBV5-1 combines with J gene TRBJ2-1, with 8 bases matching TRBD2. With 4 bases clipped from V and 5 bases from J, the junction kept 5 bases outside the gene matches. Germline lookup yields CDR1 SGHRS and CDR2 YFSETQ. The CDR3 has 14 residues. CDR3 in amino acids: CASSGGRGDNEQFF. The CDR3 nucleotides are TGCGCCAGCAGCGGAGGGCGGGGGGACAATGAGCAGTTCTTC.

The J gene is TRBJ1-2, the V gene TRBV12-5; possibly TRBD1 for D (6 bases). Looked up from germline, CDR1 is LGHNT and CDR2 is FRNRAP. The CDR3 runs to 13 residues. With 2 bases removed from V and 4 bases from J, the gap between germline ends came to 8 bases. DNA for the CDR3: TGTGCTAGTGGTTTGTTGACAGGCTATGGCTACACCTTC. Its translation: CASGLLTGYGYTF.

This clone appeared many times. This chain connects TRBV6-4 to TRBJ1-1; no reliable D call. Trimming took off 3 bases at V and 2 bases at J, with 7 bases between the two ends. Germline assignment: CDR1 MRHNA and CDR2 SNTAGT. The CDR3 runs 13 residues. CDR3 protein: CASSEAENTEAFF. The DNA for the CDR3 is TGTGCCAGCAGTGAGGCCGAAAACACTGAAGCTTTCTTT.

The chain combines TRBV7-3 with TRBJ2-1, with D perhaps TRBD1 (6 bases). The V gene's germline CDR1 is SGHTA and CDR2 FQGTGA. V was shortened by 2 bases and J by 8 bases, with 10 bases between the two germline ends. The length of the CDR3 is 13 residues. The CDR3 nucleotides read TGTGCCAGCAGCTTAGACAGGAACGATGAGCAGTTCTTC. It translates to CASSLDRNDEQFF.

J is TRBJ2-1 and V is TRBV27, with 9 nucleotides matching TRBD2. After removal of 2 bases from V and 2 bases from J, the junction contained 1 base not matched to a gene. Germline CDR1 is MNHEY and CDR2 is SMNVEV (reference sequence). The CDR3 has 15 residues. In nucleotides, the CDR3 is TGTGCCAGCAGTTTAACTAGCGGGCCCTACAATGAGCAGTTCTTC. It yields the protein CASSLTSGPYNEQFF.

This clone was observed many times. The chain couples TRBV19 to TRBJ1-5, with D tentatively TRBD1 (5 bases). The CDR3 length is 18 residues. V lost 4 bases and J lost 9, with 28 bases in between. Germline V gene sequence: CDR1 LNHDA, CDR2 SQIVND (reference sequence). CDR3 in DNA: TGTGCCAGTAGTACCTCACCCGGGACTCCTGCAAGATCTTGGCCCCAGCATTTT. It translates to CASSTSPGTPARSWPQHF.

The CDR3 coding sequence is TGTGCCAGCAGCCTCAGGGGGCAGGGGAACTCTGGGGCCAACGTCCTGACTTTC. As protein: CASSLRGQGNSGANVLTF. The chain combines TRBV9 with TRBJ2-6, with 8 nucleotides matching TRBD1. The CDR3 has 18 residues. In germline, CDR1 is SGDLS, CDR2 YYNGEE. V gave up 4 bases and J gave up 0 bases; unmatched junction bases: 9.

The CDR3 loop is CASSLESGGVNIQYF. The DNA for the CDR3 is TGTGCCAGCAGTTTAGAATCTGGGGGCGTGAACATTCAGTACTTC. The V call is TRBV28, the J call TRBJ2-4; TRBD1 might be the D (6 bases). The germline CDR1 and CDR2 sequences are MDHEN and SYDVKM. With 2 bases removed from V and 7 bases from J, the gap between germline ends came to 15 bases. This CDR3 has 15 residues.

J is TRBJ1-1 and V is TRBV6-1; 7 bases are shared with TRBD1. Trimming took 6 bases from V and 1 from J; bases not matched to a gene: 2. The CDR3 spans 13 residues. Germline V gene lookup returns CDR1 MNHNS and CDR2 SASEGT. The CDR3: CASRGTANTEAFF. CDR3 sequence (DNA): TGTGCCAGCAGGGGGACAGCGAACACTGAAGCTTTCTTT.

The genes are TRBV5-1 and TRBJ2-7, with TRBD1 identical over 10 bases. CDR3 length: 14 residues. Trimming at V came to 3 bases and at J to 5 bases, leaving 5 bases not matched to a gene. Germline CDR1 and CDR2: SGHRS and YFSETQ. The CDR3 sequence is CASSSGQGQDEQYF. In DNA, the CDR3 is TGCGCCAGCAGCTCGGGACAGGGGCAAGACGAGCAGTACTTC.

The chain joins TRBV19 to TRBJ1-2; 8 positions agree with TRBD1. The germline V gene has CDR1 LNHDA and CDR2 SQIVND (reference sequence). The CDR3 extends over 14 amino acids. V lost 4 bases to trimming and J lost 4 bases; unmatched junction nucleotides: 5. In DNA form, the CDR3 reads TGTGCCAGTAGTACAGGGGGCTTGGGCTATGGCTACACCTTC. Translation gives CASSTGGLGYGYTF.

The J gene is TRBJ1-1, the V gene TRBV7-8, with D maybe TRBD1 (5 bases). The CDR3 totals 14 residues. The V gene lost 5 bases and the J gene lost 7 bases, with 17 bases spanning the gap. CDR1 is SGHVS and CDR2 is FQNEAQ in the germline V gene. For the CDR3, the DNA is TGTGCCAGCAGCCTAGGGGCAGCCCTTTTTGAAGCTTTCTTT. Translation: CASSLGAALFEAFF. Looking up the rest from reference TRBV7-8 and TRBJ1-1 gives the full variable domain: GAGVSQSPRYKVAKRGQDVALRCDPISGHVSLFWYQQALGQGPEFLTYFQNEAQLDKSGLPSDRFFAERPEGSVSTLKIQRTQQEDSAVYLCASSLGAALFEAFFGQGTRLTVV.

This chain connects TRBV6-5 to TRBJ2-2, with 7 bases aligning to TRBD2. The length of the CDR3 is 16 residues. V dropped 3 bases and J dropped 4; count of bases not matched to a gene: 8. Germline CDR1 is MNHEY and CDR2 is SVGAGI. In nucleotides, the CDR3 is TGTGCCAGCAGTTATAGAGCATCGGGGGGCACCGGGGAGCTGTTTTTT. It is translated as CASSYRASGGTGELFF.

This chain uses TRBV10-2 with TRBJ1-5, with D possibly TRBD1 on 5 matching bases. The CDR3 is 13 residues long. Germline V lookup: CDR1 WSHSY, CDR2 SAAADI. V shed 2 bases and J shed 9 bases, with 11 bases lying between them. The CDR3 spells CASSEADTSPQHF. CDR3 DNA sequence: TGCGCCAGCAGTGAGGCGGACACCTCGCCCCAGCATTTT.

This clone was counted between two and nine times. V is TRBV7-3 and J is TRBJ2-2, with 8 bases matching TRBD1. Per germline, CDR1 SGHTA and CDR2 FQGTGA. With V trimmed by 5 bases and J by 2 bases, 4 bases remained unmatched. There are 15 residues in the CDR3. This CDR3 reads CASSLQGANTGELFF. The CDR3 coding sequence is TGTGCCAGCAGCCTTCAGGGGGCAAACACCGGGGAGCTGTTTTTT. The variable domain in full, with the rest retrieved from reference TRBV7-3 and TRBJ2-2, is GAGVSQTPSNKVTEKGKYVELRCDPISGHTALYWYRQSLGQGPEFLIYFQGTGAADDSGLPNDRFFAVRPEGSVSTLKIQRTERGDSAVYLCASSLQGANTGELFFGEGSRLTVL.

The J gene is TRBJ1-6, the V gene TRBV4-3; D ambiguous. The V and J ends lost 3 bases and 14 bases respectively, with 11 bases between them. Germline V gene sequence: CDR1 LGHNA, CDR2 YSLEER. This CDR3 is built from 12 residues. Written as DNA, the CDR3 is TGCGCCAGCAGCCAGGGCCCCGGGGCCCTCCACTTT. As protein: CASSQGPGALHF.

The chain is built from TRBV7-9 and TRBJ2-4, with a weak D call TRBD1 (6 bases). The V end was cut by 5 bases, the J end by 0 bases, with 17 bases between. The CDR3 sequence is 17 residues long. CDR1 and CDR2 from the germline V gene are SEHNR and FQNEAQ (reference sequence). CDR3 sequence (DNA): TGTGCCAGCAGCCCCCCAGGGGCGTCTAGAGCCAAAAACATTCAGTACTTC. It yields the protein CASSPPGASRAKNIQYF.

The V call is TRBV5-1, the J call TRBJ2-3, with 8 positions matching TRBD2. Germline values: CDR1 SGHRS, CDR2 YFSETQ. V shed 4 bases, J shed 2 bases, and the junction held 9 bases outside the gene matches. The CDR3 loop spans 16 amino acids. The CDR3 loop reads CASSPGGGFNTDTQYF. Written as DNA, the CDR3 is TGCGCCAGCAGCCCCGGGGGGGGCTTCAACACAGATACGCAGTATTTT.

The V and J genes are TRBV9 and TRBJ2-1, with 11 bases matching TRBD2. This CDR3 comprises 16 residues. Germline CDR1 reads SGDLS; CDR2 reads YYNGEE. J gave up 9 bases and V 0 bases, and 8 bases lay outside the gene matches. The CDR3 loop is CASSVVASGGFGEQFF. In DNA, the CDR3 is TGTGCCAGCAGCGTAGTAGCTAGCGGGGGGTTTGGTGAGCAGTTCTTC.

This chain links TRBV7-2 with TRBJ2-6; 7 bases agree with TRBD2. CDR3 length: 17 residues. V was clipped by 1 base and J by 0 bases; unmatched bases: 3. Germline assignment: CDR1 SGHTA and CDR2 FQGNSA. CDR3 amino acids: CASSLGGGGSGANVLTF. As DNA, the CDR3 is TGTGCCAGCAGCTTAGGGGGCGGGGGCTCTGGGGCCAACGTCCTGACTTTC.

The chain uses TRBV30 and TRBJ1-2; unclear D gene. Deletions cut 1 base from V and 7 bases from J, with 16 bases between. Germline V gives CDR1 GTSNPN, CDR2 SVGIG (reference sequence). This CDR3 is 14 amino acids long. CDR3 nucleotide sequence: TGTGCCTGGAGTGCCAATGGACTCTACGGTGGCTACACCTTC. Translating gives CAWSANGLYGGYTF.

This chain links TRBV30 with TRBJ2-1; D gene unclear. This CDR3 has 12 residues. The V gene's germline CDR1 is GTSNPN and CDR2 SVGIG (reference sequence). Trimming removed 2 bases from V and 7 bases from J, with 9 bases in between. For the CDR3, the DNA is TGTGCCTGGAGTTCGTCCGAGAATGAGCAGTTCTTC. This codes for CAWSSSENEQFF. The full variable domain, completed using reference TRBV30 and TRBJ2-1, is SQTIHQWPATLVQPVGSPLSLECTVEGTSNPNLYWYRQAAGRGLQLLFYSVGIGQISSEVPQNLSASRPQDRQFILSSKKLLLSDSGFYLCAWSSSENEQFFGPGTRLTVL.

The chain recombines TRBV5-1 with TRBJ2-5, with TRBD2 matching 9 bases. This CDR3 spans 16 amino acids. V lost 3 bases and J lost 0; bases outside the gene matches: 6. Germline CDR1 SGHRS, CDR2 YFSETQ. The CDR3 protein is CASSWGSGGYQETQYF. The CDR3 DNA is TGCGCCAGCAGCTGGGGGAGCGGGGGGTACCAAGAGACCCAGTACTTC. Using reference TRBV5-1 and TRBJ2-5 for the parts outside the CDR3, the full variable domain is KAGVTQTPRYLIKTRGQQVTLSCSPISGHRSVSWYQQTPGQGLQFLFEYFSETQRNKGNFPGRFSGRQFSNSRSEMNVSTLELGDSALYLCASSWGSGGYQETQYFGPGTRLLVL.

To note about this clone: This sample also contains other DNA sequences that code for the same CDR3. The chain combines TRBV29-1 with TRBJ1-5, with D possibly being TRBD1 (6 bases). With 6 bases removed from V and 2 bases from J, the gap between germline ends came to 8 bases. The CDR3 extends over 12 amino acids. Germline loops: CDR1 SQVTM, CDR2 ANQGSEA. CDR3 DNA: TGCAGCGTCTCAGGGGGCAATCAGCCCCAGCATTTT. Translating it yields CSVSGGNQPQHF.

The genes are TRBV15 and TRBJ2-7; D is possibly TRBD2 (6 bases). Trimming took off 0 bases at V and 1 base at J, with 10 bases between the two ends. CDR3 size: 15 residues. Per the germline V gene, CDR1 is LNHNV and CDR2 is YYDKDF (reference sequence). The CDR3 sequence: CATSRDRGGSYEQYF. As DNA, the CDR3 is TGTGCCACCAGCAGAGACCGGGGAGGTTCCTACGAGCAGTACTTC.